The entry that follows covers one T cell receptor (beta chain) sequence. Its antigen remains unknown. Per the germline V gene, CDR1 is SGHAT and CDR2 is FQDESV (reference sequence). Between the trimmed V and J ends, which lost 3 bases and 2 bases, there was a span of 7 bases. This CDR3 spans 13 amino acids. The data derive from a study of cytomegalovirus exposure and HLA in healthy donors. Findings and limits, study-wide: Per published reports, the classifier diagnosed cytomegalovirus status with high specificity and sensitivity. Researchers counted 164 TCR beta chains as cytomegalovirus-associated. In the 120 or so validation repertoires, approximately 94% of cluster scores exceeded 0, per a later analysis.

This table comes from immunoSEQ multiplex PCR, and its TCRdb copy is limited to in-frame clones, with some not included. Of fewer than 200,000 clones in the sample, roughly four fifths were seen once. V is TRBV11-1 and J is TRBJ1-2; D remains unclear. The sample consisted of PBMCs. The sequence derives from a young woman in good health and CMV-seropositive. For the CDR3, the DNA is TGTGCCAGCAGCTTTTTGTCAAACTATGGCTACACCTTC. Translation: CASSFLSNYGYTF.